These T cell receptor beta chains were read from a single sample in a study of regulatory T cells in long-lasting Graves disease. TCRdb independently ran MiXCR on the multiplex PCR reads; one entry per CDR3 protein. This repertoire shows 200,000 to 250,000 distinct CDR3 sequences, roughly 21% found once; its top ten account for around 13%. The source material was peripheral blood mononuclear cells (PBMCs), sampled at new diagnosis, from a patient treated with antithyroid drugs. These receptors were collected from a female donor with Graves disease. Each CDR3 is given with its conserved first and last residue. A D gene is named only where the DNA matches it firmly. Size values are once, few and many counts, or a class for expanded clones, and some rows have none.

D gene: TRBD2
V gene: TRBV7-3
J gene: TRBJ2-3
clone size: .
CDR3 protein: CASSSQAGRVTDTQYF
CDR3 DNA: TGTGCCAGCAGCTCTCAAGCGGGAAGGGTGACAGATACGCAGTATTTT

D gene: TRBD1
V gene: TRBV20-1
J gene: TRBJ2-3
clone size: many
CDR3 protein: CSSTGGYLADTQYF
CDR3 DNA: TGCAGCTCCACAGGGGGCTATTTAGCAGATACGCAGTATTTT

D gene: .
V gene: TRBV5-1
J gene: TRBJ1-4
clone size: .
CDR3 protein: CASSLAAMGATNEKLFF
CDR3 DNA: TGCGCCAGCAGCTTGGCCGCCATGGGGGCAACTAATGAAAAACTGTTTTTT

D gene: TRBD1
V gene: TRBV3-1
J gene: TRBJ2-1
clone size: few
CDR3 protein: CASSPQGYNEQFF
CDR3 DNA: TGTGCCAGCAGTCCACAGGGGTACAATGAGCAGTTCTTC

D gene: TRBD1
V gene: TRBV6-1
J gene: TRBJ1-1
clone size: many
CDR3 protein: CASNRGNTEAFF
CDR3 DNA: TGTGCCAGCAACAGGGGGAACACTGAAGCTTTCTTT

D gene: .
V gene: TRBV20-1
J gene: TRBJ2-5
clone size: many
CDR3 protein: CSATGRQETQYF
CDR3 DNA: TGCAGTGCTACGGGACGACAGGAGACCCAGTACTTC

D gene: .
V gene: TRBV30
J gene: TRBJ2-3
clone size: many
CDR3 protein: CAWSVLGISTDTQYF
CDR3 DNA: TGTGCCTGGAGTGTATTGGGGATTAGCACAGATACGCAGTATTTT

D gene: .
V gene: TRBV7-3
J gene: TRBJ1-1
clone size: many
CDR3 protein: CASSKDRPGNTEAFF
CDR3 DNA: TGTGCCAGCAGCAAAGACAGGCCAGGAAACACTGAAGCTTTCTTT

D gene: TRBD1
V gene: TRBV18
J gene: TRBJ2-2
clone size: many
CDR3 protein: CASSPRLGQGATGELFF
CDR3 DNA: TGTGCCAGCTCACCACGACTAGGACAGGGGGCAACCGGGGAGCTGTTTTTT

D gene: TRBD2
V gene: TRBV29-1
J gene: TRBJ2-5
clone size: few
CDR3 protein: CSVWTSGGFGNPLQETRYF
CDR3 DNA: TGCAGCGTTTGGACTAGCGGGGGGTTTGGCAACCCTTTACAAGAGACCCGGTACTTC

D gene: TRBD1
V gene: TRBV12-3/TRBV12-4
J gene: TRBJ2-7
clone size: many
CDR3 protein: CASSHGTVGEQYF
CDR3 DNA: TGTGCCAGCAGCCACGGGACAGTCGGCGAGCAGTACTTC